Below are 9 T cell receptor beta chains sequenced from a single sample in a study of T-cell memory formation after mild COVID-19. One entry per CDR3 protein, called by TCRdb with MiXCR from the 5' RACE reads. This table holds 65,000 to 100,000 distinct CDR3 sequences, roughly 13% found once. Sequences were obtained from PBMCs or a T cell subset sorted from them (not recorded which). All receptors derive from a man between 18 and 29 years old who had mild COVID-19 (a few samples of this study predate the infection). Cell type and time point are not known.

This clonotype is labeled medium-sized. This chain uses TRBV6-4 with TRBJ2-1; TRBD2 aligns across 9 bases. The CDR3 sequence is 15 residues long. Germline-derived CDR1 and CDR2 are MRHNA and SNTAGT. The V and J ends lost 3 bases and 0 bases, in that order; junction bases with no gene match: 0. The CDR3 protein is CASSEAGGSYNEQFF. Written as DNA, the CDR3 is TGTGCCAGCAGTGAAGCGGGGGGCTCCTACAATGAGCAGTTCTTC.

This clonotype was observed a handful of times. J is TRBJ1-5 and V is TRBV4-1, with D unresolved. Germline V CDR1 and CDR2: MGHRA, YSYEKL. The CDR3 consists of 13 residues. Trimming removed 0 bases at V and 13 bases at J, with 13 bases between. In DNA, the CDR3 is TGCGCCAGCAGCCAAGACGCATGGAGACTTCAGCATTTT. Its translation is CASSQDAWRLQHF.

This clonotype appeared a few times. The chain joins TRBV24-1 to TRBJ2-1, with 7 positions matching TRBD1. Germline CDR1 is KGHDR and CDR2 is SFDVKD. The CDR3 length is 15 residues. Unmatched junction bases numbered 4, after V lost 1 base and J lost 5 bases. The CDR3 loop is CATSDFRGTDNEQFF. The DNA of the CDR3 is TGTGCCACCAGTGATTTCCGAGGGACAGACAATGAGCAGTTCTTC.

The rearrangement joins TRBV10-3 to TRBJ1-2; the D gene is possibly TRBD1 (5 bases). The CDR3 is made up of 12 amino acids. The V end lost 6 bases, the J end lost 5 bases, and 10 bases lay between the germline ends. Germline values: CDR1 ENHRY, CDR2 SYGVKD. CDR3 nucleotides: TGTGCCATCAGGGAGGACACTTATGGCTACACCTTC. As protein: CAIREDTYGYTF.

The gene calls are TRBV6-2 or TRBV6-3 and TRBJ2-7; D remains unclear. Germline CDR1 and CDR2: MNHEY and SVGEGT. The V end was cut by 5 bases, the J end by 6 bases, with 17 bases between. The CDR3 has 14 residues. The CDR3 loop is CASSPREDPSEQYV. The CDR3 nucleotides read TGTGCCAGCAGTCCCCGAGAGGACCCCTCCGAGCAGTACGTC.

The V and J genes are TRBV29-1 and TRBJ1-1; D may be TRBD1 (6 bases). The V gene's germline CDR1 is SQVTM and CDR2 ANQGSEA. The V gene lost 3 bases and the J gene lost 5 bases, with 7 bases spanning the gap. The CDR3 extends over 11 amino acids. CDR3: CSVDRGTEAFF. The CDR3 DNA is TGCAGCGTTGACAGGGGAACTGAAGCTTTCTTT.

The rearrangement links TRBV6-5 to TRBJ2-5; D ambiguous. Germline V lookup: CDR1 MNHEY, CDR2 SVGAGI. The germline V and J ends were trimmed by 5 bases and 3 bases, with 4 bases remaining between them. This CDR3 spans 11 amino acids. The CDR3 DNA reads as TGTGCCAGCAGTAACAAAGAGACCCAGTACTTC. Protein: CASSNKETQYF.

The sample holds many counts of this clonotype. The chain is built from TRBV29-1 and TRBJ2-2; D is ambiguous. Per the germline V gene, CDR1 is SQVTM and CDR2 is ANQGSEA. The V end lost 1 base, the J end lost 8 bases, and 11 bases lay between the germline ends. This CDR3 comprises 13 residues. The CDR3 reads CSVEVEAAGELFF. CDR3 DNA sequence: TGCAGCGTTGAAGTCGAGGCGGCAGGGGAGCTGTTTTTT.

This clonotype was found a few times. The chain couples TRBV12-3 or TRBV12-4 to TRBJ1-4, with D possibly matching TRBD1 (5 bases). The V end lost 3 bases, the J end lost 3 bases, and 11 bases lay between the germline ends. CDR3 length: 15 residues. The CDR3 nucleotides read TGTGCCAGCAGTTTTGTTACAGGACCTAATGAAAAACTGTTTTTT. Translated: CASSFVTGPNEKLFF.